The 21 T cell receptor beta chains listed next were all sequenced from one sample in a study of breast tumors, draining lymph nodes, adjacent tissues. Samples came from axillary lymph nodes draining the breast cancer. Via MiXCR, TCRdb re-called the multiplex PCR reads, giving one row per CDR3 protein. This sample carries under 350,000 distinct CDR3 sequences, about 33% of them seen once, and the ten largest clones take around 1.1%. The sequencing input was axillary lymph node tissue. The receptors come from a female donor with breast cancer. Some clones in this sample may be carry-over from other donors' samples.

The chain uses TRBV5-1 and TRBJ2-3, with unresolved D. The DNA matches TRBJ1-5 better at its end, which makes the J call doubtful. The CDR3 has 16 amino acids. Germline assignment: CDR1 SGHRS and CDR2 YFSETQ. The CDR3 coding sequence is TGCGCCAGCAGCTTGGCCGTGGGTGTTGGCACAGATACGCAGCATTTT. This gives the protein CASSLAVGVGTDTQHF.

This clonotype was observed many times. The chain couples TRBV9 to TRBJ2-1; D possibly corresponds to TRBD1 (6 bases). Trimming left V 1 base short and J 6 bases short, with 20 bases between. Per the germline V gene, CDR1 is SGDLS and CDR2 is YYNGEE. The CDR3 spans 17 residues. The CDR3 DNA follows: TGTGCCAGCAGCGTAACAGGGTCGCGGAGTAGGTCCAATGAGCAGTTCTTC. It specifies CASSVTGSRSRSNEQFF.

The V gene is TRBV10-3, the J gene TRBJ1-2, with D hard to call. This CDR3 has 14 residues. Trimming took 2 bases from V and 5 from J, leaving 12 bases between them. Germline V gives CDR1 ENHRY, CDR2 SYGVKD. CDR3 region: CAISEAGFLYGYTF. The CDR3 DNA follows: TGTGCCATCAGTGAGGCGGGGTTTCTATATGGCTACACCTTC.

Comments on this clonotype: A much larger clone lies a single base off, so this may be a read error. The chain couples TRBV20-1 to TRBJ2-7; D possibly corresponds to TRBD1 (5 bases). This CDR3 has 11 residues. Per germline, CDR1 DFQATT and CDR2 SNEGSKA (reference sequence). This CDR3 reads CSAEDKYEQSF. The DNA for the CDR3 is TGCAGTGCTGAGGACAAGTACGAGCAGTCCTTC.

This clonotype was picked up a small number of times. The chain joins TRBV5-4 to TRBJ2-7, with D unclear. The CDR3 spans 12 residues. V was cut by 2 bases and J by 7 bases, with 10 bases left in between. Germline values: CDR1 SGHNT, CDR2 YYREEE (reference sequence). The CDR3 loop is CASSFGVGEQYF. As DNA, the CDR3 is TGTGCCAGCAGCTTTGGGGTGGGGGAGCAGTACTTC.

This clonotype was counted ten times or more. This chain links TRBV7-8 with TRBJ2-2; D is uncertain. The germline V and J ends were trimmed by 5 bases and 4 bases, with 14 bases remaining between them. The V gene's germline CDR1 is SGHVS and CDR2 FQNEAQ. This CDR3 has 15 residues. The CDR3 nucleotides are TGTGCCAGCAGCCCAGAACCACGTTTCACCGGGGAGCTGTTTTTT. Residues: CASSPEPRFTGELFF. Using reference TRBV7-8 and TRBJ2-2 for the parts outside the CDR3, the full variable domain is GAGVSQSPRYKVAKRGQDVALRCDPISGHVSLFWYQQALGQGPEFLTYFQNEAQLDKSGLPSDRFFAERPEGSVSTLKIQRTQQEDSAVYLCASSPEPRFTGELFFGEGSRLTVL.

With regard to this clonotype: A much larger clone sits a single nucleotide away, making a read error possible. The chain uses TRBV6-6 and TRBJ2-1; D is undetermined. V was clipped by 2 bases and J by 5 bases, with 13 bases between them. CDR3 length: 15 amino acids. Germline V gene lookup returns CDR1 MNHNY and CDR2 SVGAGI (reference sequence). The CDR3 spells CASSYRPELNNEQFF. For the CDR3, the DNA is TGTGCCAGCAGTTACCGCCCCGAACTGAACAATGAGCAGTTCTTC.

CDR3 sequence reads: CASNAGLAKNIQYF. CDR3 DNA sequence: TGCGCCAGCAATGCGGGATTAGCCAAAAACATTCAGTACTTC. The V call is TRBV10-2, the J call TRBJ2-4, with D tentatively TRBD2 (6 bases). V dropped 7 bases and J dropped 0 bases, with 10 bases sitting between them. The CDR3 length is 14 residues. Per germline, CDR1 WSHSY and CDR2 SAAADI.

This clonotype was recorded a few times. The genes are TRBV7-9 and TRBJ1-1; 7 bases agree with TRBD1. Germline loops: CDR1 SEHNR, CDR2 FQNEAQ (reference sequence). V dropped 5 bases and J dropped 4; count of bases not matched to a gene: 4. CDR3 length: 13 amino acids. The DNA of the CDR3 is TGTGCCAGCAGCCGAACAGGGGTCACTGAAGCTTTCTTT. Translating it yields CASSRTGVTEAFF. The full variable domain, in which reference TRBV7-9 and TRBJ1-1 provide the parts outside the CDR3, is DTGVSQNPRHKITKRGQNVTFRCDPISEHNRLYWYRQTLGQGPEFLTYFQNEAQLEKSRLLSDRFSAERPKGSFSTLEIQRTEQGDSAMYLCASSRTGVTEAFFGQGTRLTVV.

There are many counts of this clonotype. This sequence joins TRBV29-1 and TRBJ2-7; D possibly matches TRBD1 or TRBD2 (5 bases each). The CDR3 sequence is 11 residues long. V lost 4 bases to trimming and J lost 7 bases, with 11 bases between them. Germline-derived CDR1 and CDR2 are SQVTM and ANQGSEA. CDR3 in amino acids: CSVGGSPEQYF. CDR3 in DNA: TGCAGCGTTGGGGGGTCCCCGGAGCAGTACTTC.

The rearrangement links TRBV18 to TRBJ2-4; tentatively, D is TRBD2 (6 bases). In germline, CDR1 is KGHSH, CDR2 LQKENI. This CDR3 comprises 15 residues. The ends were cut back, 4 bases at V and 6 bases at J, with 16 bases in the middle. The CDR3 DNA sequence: TGTGCCAGCTCACGGACCCCGGGGGATGGAAACATTCAGTACTTC. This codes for CASSRTPGDGNIQYF.

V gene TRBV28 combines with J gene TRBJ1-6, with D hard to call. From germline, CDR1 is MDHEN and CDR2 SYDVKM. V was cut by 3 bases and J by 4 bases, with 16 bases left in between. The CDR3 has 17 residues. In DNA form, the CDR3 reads TGTGCCAGCAGTTTCGTCGCAGAGAGCTCTTATAATTCACCCCTCCACTTT. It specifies CASSFVAESSYNSPLHF.

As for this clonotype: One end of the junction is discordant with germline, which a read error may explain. The CDR3 DNA sequence: TGTGCCTGGAGGGGGGGAAGGAATCAGCCCCAGCGTTTT. It encodes CAWRGGRNQPQRF. The V gene is TRBV30, the J gene TRBJ1-5, with TRBD1 as a possible D gene (5 bases). CDR3 size: 13 residues. CDR1 GTSNPN and CDR2 SVGIG come from the germline V gene (reference sequence).

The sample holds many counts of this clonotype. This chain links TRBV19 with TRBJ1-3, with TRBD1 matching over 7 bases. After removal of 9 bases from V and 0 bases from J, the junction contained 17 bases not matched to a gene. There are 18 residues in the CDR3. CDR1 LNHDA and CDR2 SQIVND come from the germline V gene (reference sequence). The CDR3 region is CASSRRGQITNSGNTIYF. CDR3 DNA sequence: TGTGCCAGCTCCCGGCGGGGACAGATAACCAACTCTGGAAACACCATATATTTT.

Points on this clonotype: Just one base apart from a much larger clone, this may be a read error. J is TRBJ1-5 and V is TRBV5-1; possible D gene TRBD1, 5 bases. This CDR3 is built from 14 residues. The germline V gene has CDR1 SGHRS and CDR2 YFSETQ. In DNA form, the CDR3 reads TGCGCCAGCAGCATGGGACCGACCAATCACCCCCAGCATTTT. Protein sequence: CASSMGPTNHPQHF.

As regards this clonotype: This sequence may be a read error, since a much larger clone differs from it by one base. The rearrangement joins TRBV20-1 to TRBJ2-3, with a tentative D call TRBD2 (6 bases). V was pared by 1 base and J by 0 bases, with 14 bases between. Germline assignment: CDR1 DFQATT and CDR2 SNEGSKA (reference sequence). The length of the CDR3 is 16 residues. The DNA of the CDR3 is TGCAGTGCTAGAGGTCCGCTAGCGTTTAGCACAGATACGCAGTATTTT. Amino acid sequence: CSARGPLAFSTDTQYF.

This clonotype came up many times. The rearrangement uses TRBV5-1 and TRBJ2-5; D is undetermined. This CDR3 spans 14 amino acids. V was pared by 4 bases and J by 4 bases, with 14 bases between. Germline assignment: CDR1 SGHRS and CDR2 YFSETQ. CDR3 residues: CASSPRVDGETQYF. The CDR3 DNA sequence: TGCGCCAGCAGCCCGAGAGTAGATGGAGAGACCCAGTACTTC. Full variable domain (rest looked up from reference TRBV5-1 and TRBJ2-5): KAGVTQTPRYLIKTRGQQVTLSCSPISGHRSVSWYQQTPGQGLQFLFEYFSETQRNKGNFPGRFSGRQFSNSRSEMNVSTLELGDSALYLCASSPRVDGETQYFGPGTRLLVL.

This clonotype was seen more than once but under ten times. The DNA of the CDR3 is TGTGCCAGCAGTTTAGACAGGTCCTATGAGCAGTTCTTC. Residues: CASSLDRSYEQFF. This sequence joins TRBV27 and TRBJ2-1, with D perhaps matching TRBD1 (6 bases). With 2 bases removed from V and 8 bases from J, the gap between germline ends came to 10 bases. The CDR3 extends over 13 amino acids. CDR1 is MNHEY and CDR2 is SMNVEV in the germline V gene (reference sequence).

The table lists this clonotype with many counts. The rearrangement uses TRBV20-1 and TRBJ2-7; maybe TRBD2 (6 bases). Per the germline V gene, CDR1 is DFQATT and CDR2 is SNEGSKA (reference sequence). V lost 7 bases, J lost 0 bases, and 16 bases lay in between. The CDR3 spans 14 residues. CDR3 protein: CSVGGTDDSYEQYF. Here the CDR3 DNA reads TGCAGTGTTGGGGGGACCGATGACTCCTACGAGCAGTACTTC.

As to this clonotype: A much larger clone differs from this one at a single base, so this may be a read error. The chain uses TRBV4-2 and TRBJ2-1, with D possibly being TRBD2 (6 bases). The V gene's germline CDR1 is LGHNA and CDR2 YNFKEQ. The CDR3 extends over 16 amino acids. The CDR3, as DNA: TGTGCCGGCAGCCAAGAAGGGGTAGCGGCGTACAATGAGCAGTTCTTC. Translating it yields CAGSQEGVAAYNEQFF.

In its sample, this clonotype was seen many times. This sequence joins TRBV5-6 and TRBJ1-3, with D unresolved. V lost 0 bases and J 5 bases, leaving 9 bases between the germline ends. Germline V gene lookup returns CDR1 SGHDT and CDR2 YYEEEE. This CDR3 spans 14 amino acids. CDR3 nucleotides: TGTGCCAGCAGCTTGGGGGCGTCTCGAAACACCATATATTTT. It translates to CASSLGASRNTIYF.